This T cell receptor (beta chain) was identified in a study of control samples from healthy donors and cancer patients. Germline CDR1 is SGHVS and CDR2 is FQNEAQ. The CDR3 totals 17 residues. The V and J ends lost 5 bases and 0 bases respectively, with 17 bases between them. The data were produced by immunoSEQ multiplex PCR, yet TCRdb's version contains in-frame clones alone and is incomplete. Seen here are 98,000 or so clones, about four fifths observed once, and the top ten hold about 10%. Material: blood. The gene calls are TRBV7-8 and TRBJ1-5, with D perhaps TRBD1 (6 bases). The sequence derives from a woman in her twenties or thirties in good health. The CDR3 protein is CASSPHREWDSNQPQHF. The CDR3 coding sequence is TGTGCCAGCAGCCCGCACAGGGAATGGGATAGCAATCAGCCCCAGCATTTT.